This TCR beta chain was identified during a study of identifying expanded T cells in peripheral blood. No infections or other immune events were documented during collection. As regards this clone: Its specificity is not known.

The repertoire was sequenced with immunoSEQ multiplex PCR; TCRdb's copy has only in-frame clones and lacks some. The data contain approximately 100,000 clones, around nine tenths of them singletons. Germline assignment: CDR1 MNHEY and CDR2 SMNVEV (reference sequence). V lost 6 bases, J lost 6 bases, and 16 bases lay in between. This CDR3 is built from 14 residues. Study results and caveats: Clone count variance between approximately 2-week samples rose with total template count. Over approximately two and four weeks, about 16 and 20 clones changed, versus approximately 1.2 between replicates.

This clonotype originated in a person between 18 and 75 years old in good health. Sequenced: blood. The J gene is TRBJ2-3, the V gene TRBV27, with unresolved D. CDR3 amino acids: CASSLQSSRDTQYF. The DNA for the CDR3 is TGTGCCAGCAGCCTCCAATCCTCCCGGGATACGCAGTATTTT.